Listed below are T cell receptor beta chains from one sample, sequenced in a study of blood T cell repertoires in COVID-19. Produced via immunoSEQ multiplex PCR; TCRdb's table is partial and in-frame only. The sample contains about 59,000 clones, 79% of which appear only once. The sequenced sample was peripheral blood. Receptors originate from a man between 60 and 75 years old with acute or convalescent COVID-19. CDR3s include the opening cysteine and the closing phenylalanine or tryptophan. Fields, in order: V gene, J gene, D gene, CDR3 protein, CDR3 DNA. The D gene is left open where the match is weak.

V gene: TRBV15
J gene: TRBJ2-3
D gene: TRBD2
CDR3 protein: CATGGSLSDTQYF
CDR3 DNA: TGTGCCACCGGCGGGAGCCTCTCAGATACGCAGTATTTT

V gene: TRBV10-3
J gene: TRBJ1-5
D gene: TRBD1
CDR3 protein: CATRGDRGDQPQHF
CDR3 DNA: TGTGCCACCCGAGGGGACAGGGGGGATCAGCCCCAGCATTTT

V gene: TRBV21-1
J gene: TRBJ2-3
D gene: .
CDR3 protein: CASSNGTSGADTQYF
CDR3 DNA: TGTGCCAGCAGCAATGGGACTAGCGGAGCAGATACGCAGTATTTT

V gene: TRBV12-3/TRBV12-4
J gene: TRBJ1-4
D gene: .
CDR3 protein: CASSLFVGRLFF
CDR3 DNA: TGTGCCAGCAGTTTATTTGTAGGGAGGCTGTTTTTT

V gene: TRBV3-1/TRBV3-2
J gene: TRBJ2-5
D gene: .
CDR3 protein: CASSQVAGQETQYF
CDR3 DNA: TGTGCCAGCAGCCAAGTAGCCGGGCAAGAGACCCAGTACTTC

V gene: TRBV18
J gene: TRBJ1-2
D gene: .
CDR3 protein: CASSPSGDYGYTF
CDR3 DNA: TGTGCCAGCTCACCTTCGGGAGACTATGGCTACACCTTC

V gene: TRBV7-7
J gene: TRBJ2-1
D gene: .
CDR3 protein: CASSLAAGSGYNEQFF
CDR3 DNA: TGTGCCAGCAGCTTAGCGGCCGGGAGCGGGTACAATGAGCAGTTCTTC

V gene: TRBV5-1
J gene: TRBJ2-7
D gene: .
CDR3 protein: CASTLDSPYEQYF
CDR3 DNA: TGCGCCAGCACACTGGACAGCCCCTACGAGCAGTACTTC

V gene: TRBV3-1/TRBV3-2
J gene: TRBJ1-1
D gene: .
CDR3 protein: CASSLTNLGVGGTEAFF
CDR3 DNA: TGTGCCAGCAGCCTTACGAATCTCGGGGTCGGTGGCACTGAAGCTTTCTTT

V gene: TRBV6-4
J gene: TRBJ1-6
D gene: TRBD1
CDR3 protein: CASSDSFKGQALHF
CDR3 DNA: TGTGCCAGCAGTGACTCCTTTAAGGGACAGGCCCTCCACTTT